Below, one TCR beta chain is given with its context. The V end was cut by 3 bases, the J end by 0 bases, with 9 bases between. From germline, CDR1 is SSHAT and CDR2 FNYEAQ (reference sequence). CDR3 length: 15 amino acids. The data were taken from a study of T-cell reconstitution after alpha-beta-depleted transplantation in children. Unique molecular identifiers tagged the TCRbeta library. Via MiXCR, TCRdb re-called the PCR reads, giving one row per CDR3 protein. The sample has hundreds of thousands of distinct CDR3 sequences, approximately 16% seen once; the top ten hold 3.3%. Sample: PBMCs from the stem cell graft donor, taken from the stem cell graft. The chain carries TRBV7-7 and TRBJ2-1; D not certain. This clonotype was sampled from a human donor who donated a stem cell graft to a child with acute lymphoblastic leukemia. This chain's CDR3 is CASSFTLSSYNEQFF. CDR3 nucleotides: TGTGCCAGCAGCTTCACCCTCAGCTCCTACAATGAGCAGTTCTTC.